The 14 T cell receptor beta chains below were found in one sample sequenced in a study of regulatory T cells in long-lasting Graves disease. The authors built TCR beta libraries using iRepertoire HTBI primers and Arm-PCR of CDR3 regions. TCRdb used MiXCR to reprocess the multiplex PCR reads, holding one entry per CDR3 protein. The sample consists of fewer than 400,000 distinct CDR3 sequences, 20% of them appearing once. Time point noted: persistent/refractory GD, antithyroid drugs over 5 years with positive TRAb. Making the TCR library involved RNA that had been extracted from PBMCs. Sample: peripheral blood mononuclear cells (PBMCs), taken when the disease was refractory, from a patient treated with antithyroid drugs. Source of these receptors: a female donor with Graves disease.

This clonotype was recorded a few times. CDR3 sequence: CASSPSGARNTEAFF. The CDR3 DNA is TGCGCCAGCAGCCCCAGTGGGGCGAGGAACACTGAAGCTTTCTTT. The gene calls are TRBV5-1 and TRBJ1-1, with a weak D call TRBD1 (5 bases). CDR1 and CDR2 (germline): SGHRS, YFSETQ. The CDR3 length is 15 residues. The V and J ends lost 4 bases and 1 base respectively, with 14 bases between them. Looking up the rest from reference TRBV5-1 and TRBJ1-1 gives the full variable domain: KAGVTQTPRYLIKTRGQQVTLSCSPISGHRSVSWYQQTPGQGLQFLFEYFSETQRNKGNFPGRFSGRQFSNSRSEMNVSTLELGDSALYLCASSPSGARNTEAFFGQGTRLTVV.

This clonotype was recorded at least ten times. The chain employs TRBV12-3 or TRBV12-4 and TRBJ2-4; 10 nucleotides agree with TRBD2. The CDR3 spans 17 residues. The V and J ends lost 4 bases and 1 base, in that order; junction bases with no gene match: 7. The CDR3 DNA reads TGTGCCAGCAGTTCCTCCCCGGGACTAGCGGCCAAAAACATTCAGTACTTC. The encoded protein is CASSSSPGLAAKNIQYF.

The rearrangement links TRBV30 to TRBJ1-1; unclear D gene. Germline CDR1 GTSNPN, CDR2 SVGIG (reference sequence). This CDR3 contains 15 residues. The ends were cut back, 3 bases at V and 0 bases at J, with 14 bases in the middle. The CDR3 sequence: CAWRGLGNLNTEAFF. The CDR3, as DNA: TGTGCCTGGAGAGGGCTGGGTAACTTGAACACTGAAGCTTTCTTT.

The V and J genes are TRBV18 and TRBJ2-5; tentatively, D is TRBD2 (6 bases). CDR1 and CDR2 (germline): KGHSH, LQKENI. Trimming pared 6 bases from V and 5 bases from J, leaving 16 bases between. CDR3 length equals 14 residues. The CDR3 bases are TGTGCCAGCTCCCATTCGGGGGAGCAGGAGACCCAGTACTTC. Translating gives CASSHSGEQETQYF.

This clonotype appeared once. The CDR3 region has the DNA TGCGCCAGCGGGACTAGCGGGAGTAGCGGGGAGCTGTTTTTT. This sequence encodes CASGTSGSSGELFF. The chain employs TRBV5-1 and TRBJ2-2; 14 nucleotides agree with TRBD2. There are 14 residues in the CDR3. With 7 bases clipped from V and 7 bases from J, the junction kept 3 bases outside the gene matches. Germline V lookup: CDR1 SGHRS, CDR2 YFSETQ.

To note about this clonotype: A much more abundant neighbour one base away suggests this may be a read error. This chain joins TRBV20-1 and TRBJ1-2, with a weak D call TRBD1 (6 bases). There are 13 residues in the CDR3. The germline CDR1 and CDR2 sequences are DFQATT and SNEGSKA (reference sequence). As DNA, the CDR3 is TGCAGTGCTAATCAGGGGTTTGCCTATGCCTACACCTTC. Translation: CSANQGFAYAYTF.

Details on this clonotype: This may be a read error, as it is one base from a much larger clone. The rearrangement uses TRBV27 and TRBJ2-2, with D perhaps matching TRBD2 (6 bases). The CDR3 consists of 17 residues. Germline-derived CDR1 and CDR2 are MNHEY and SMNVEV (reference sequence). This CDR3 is CASSLSPGEGNTGELSF. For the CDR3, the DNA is TGTGCCAGCAGTTTATCACCGGGAGAAGGGAACACCGGGGAGCTGTCTTTT.

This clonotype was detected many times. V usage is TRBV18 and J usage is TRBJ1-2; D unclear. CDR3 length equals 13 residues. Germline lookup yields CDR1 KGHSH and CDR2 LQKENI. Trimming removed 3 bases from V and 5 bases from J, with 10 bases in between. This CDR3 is CASSPSPEYGYTF. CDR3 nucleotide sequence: TGTGCCAGCTCACCTTCGCCGGAATATGGCTACACCTTC. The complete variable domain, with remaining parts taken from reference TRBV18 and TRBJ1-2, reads NAGVMQNPRHLVRRRGQEARLRCSPMKGHSHVYWYRQLPEEGLKFMVYLQKENIIDESGMPKERFSAEFPKEGPSILRIQQVVRGDSAAYFCASSPSPEYGYTFGSGTRLTVV.

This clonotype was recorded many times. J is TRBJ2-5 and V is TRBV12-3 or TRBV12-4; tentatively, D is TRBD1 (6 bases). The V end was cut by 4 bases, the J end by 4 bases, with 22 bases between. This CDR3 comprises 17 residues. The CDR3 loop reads CASSWPGPNRVSETQYF. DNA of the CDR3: TGTGCCAGCAGTTGGCCGGGCCCCAACAGGGTCTCAGAGACCCAGTACTTC.

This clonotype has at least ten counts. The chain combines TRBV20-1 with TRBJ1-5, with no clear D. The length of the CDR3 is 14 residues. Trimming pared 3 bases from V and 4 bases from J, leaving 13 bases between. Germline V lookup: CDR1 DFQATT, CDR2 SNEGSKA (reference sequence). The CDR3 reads CSARLSEGNQPQHF. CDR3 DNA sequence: TGCAGTGCTAGGTTGTCTGAGGGAAATCAGCCCCAGCATTTT.

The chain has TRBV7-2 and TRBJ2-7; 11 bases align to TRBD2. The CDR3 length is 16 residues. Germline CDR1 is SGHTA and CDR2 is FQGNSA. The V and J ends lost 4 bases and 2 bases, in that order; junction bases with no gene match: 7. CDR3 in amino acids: CASSSLAGGYPYEQYF. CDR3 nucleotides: TGTGCCAGCAGCTCCCTAGCGGGGGGCTACCCCTACGAGCAGTACTTC.

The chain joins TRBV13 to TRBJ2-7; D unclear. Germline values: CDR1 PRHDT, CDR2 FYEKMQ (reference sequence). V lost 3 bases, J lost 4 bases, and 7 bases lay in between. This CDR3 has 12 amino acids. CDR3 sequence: CASSFYQYEQYF. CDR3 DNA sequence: TGTGCCAGCAGCTTTTACCAGTACGAGCAGTACTTC. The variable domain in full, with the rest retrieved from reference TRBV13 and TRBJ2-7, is AAGVIQSPRHLIKEKRETATLKCYPIPRHDTVYWYQQGPGQDPQFLISFYEKMQSDKGSIPDRFSAQQFSDYHSELNMSSLELGDSALYFCASSFYQYEQYFGPGTRLTVT.

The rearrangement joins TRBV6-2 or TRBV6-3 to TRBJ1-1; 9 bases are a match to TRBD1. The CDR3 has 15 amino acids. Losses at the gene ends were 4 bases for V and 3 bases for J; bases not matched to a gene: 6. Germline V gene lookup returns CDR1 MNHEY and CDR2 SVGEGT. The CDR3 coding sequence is TGTGCCAGCAGTTCTCCGGGACAGGGCTACACTGAAGCTTTCTTT. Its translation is CASSSPGQGYTEAFF.

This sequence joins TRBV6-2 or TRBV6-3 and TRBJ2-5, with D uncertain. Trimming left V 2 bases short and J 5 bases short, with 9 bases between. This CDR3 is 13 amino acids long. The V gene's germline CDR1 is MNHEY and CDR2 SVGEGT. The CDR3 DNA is TGTGCCAGCAGTTACCTCGCGGCGGAGACCCAGTACTTC. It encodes CASSYLAAETQYF.